Below, one TCR beta chain is given with its context. Genomic DNA (from each subset) was split evenly across several immunoSEQ plates. Assay used: immunoSEQ multiplex PCR; TCRdb lists only in-frame clones, some missing. This repertoire shows 2 million to 2.5 million clones, approximately 96% found once; its top ten account for roughly 0.13%. The CDR3 is 14 amino acids. From germline, CDR1 is SGHRS and CDR2 YFSETQ. Losses at the gene ends were 4 bases for V and 6 bases for J; bases not matched to a gene: 5. The data stem from a study of shared clonotypes between healthy human individuals. The sample was naive CD4+ T cells sorted from blood. Subset described: CD45RA+ positively selected. The source of this sequence is a man between 18 and 29 years old in good health. This sequence joins TRBV5-1 and TRBJ2-1; 9 bases agree with TRBD1. CDR3 sequence reads: CASSPGQGFNEQFF. The DNA of the CDR3 is TGCGCCAGCAGCCCGGGACAGGGTTTCAATGAGCAGTTCTTC.